What follows is one T cell receptor (beta chain) and its context. What it binds is not known. This specimen belongs to a study of OX40 agonist ivuxolimab in advanced cancers. Turning to the study itself: With a range of roughly 23 to 90, age averaged about 58 years, and about 82% were male. Of the participants, approximately 38% had some prior anti-PD-1, anti-PD-L1 or anti-CTLA-4 therapy, which was allowed. Study results and caveats: Nonresponders included some who also had low normalized T-cell clonal expansion.

Assay: immunoSEQ multiplex PCR; the TCRdb copy retains only in-frame clones and omits some. The sample yields some 70,000 clones, 85% seen once. The sequence was obtained from an adult with an advanced solid tumor such as melanoma, head and neck, liver or kidney cancer. The sequenced sample was CD4+ or CD8+ T cells sorted from blood, obtained in a trial of the OX40 agonist ivuxolimab.

This chain's CDR3 is CASSPGQGGYEQYF. The DNA for the CDR3 is TGCGCCAGCAGCCCCGGACAGGGCGGCTACGAGCAGTACTTC. The J gene is TRBJ2-7, the V gene TRBV5-1; 8 nucleotides agree with TRBD1. Germline trimming cut 4 bases from V and 3 bases from J; bases unmatched to any gene: 6. Germline V CDR1 and CDR2: SGHRS, YFSETQ. There are 14 residues in the CDR3.